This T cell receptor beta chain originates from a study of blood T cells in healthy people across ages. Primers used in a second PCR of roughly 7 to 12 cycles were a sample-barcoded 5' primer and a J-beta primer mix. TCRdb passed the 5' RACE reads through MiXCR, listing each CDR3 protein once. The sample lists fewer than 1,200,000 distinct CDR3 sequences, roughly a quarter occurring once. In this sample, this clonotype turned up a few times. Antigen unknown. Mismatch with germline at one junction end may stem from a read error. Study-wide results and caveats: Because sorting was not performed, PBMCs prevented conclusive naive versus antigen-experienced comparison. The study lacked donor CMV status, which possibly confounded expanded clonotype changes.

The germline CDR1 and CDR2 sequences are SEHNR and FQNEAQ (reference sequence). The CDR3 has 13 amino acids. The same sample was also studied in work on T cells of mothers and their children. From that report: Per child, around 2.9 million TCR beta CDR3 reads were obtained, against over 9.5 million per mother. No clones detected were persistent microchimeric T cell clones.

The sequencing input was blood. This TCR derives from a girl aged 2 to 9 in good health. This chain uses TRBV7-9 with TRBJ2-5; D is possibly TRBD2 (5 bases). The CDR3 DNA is TGTGCCAGCAGCCTCTCTGAGGGAGAGACCCGGTACTTC. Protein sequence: CASSLSEGETRYF.